This T cell receptor beta chain was found in a study of blood T cell repertoires in COVID-19 (dated by TCRdb to 2018 to 2021). A note on the overall study: The collaborator samples originated in the United States, Italy and Spain and spanned the acute and convalescent phases of COVID-19. The material from the prospective study consisted of cDNA or gDNA derived from T cells, B-cell-depleted T cells, or PBMCs. The dataset comprised deeply sampled blood TCRbeta repertoires from subjects exposed to, actively infected with, or recovered from COVID-19. The repertoires were released in a freely available public database meant as a resource for research on the immune response to SARS-CoV-2. The samples were drawn from two sources: the first 160 participants of the ongoing ImmuneRACE study, and 1,000 to 1,500 subjects contributed by 6 global collaborators. Nearly every sample came with metadata listing a de-identified subject ID, COVID-19 status, age in years and sex. Where HLA class I and class II types were available, the types were taken from metadata supplied by the sample provider, not from assay-based typing. What the authors observed across the whole study: The amount of clinical and demographic metadata varied by source and participant and was provided uncurated.

V is reduced by 7 bases and J by 1 base, leaving a spacing of 11 bases between them. The germline V gene encodes CDR1 MNHEY and CDR2 SMNVEV (reference sequence). Including cysteine and phenylalanine, the CDR3 has 14 amino acids. The CDR3 DNA has 42 bases and is translated from base 1. TCRbeta CDR3 regions were amplified from genomic DNA using the immunoSEQ Assay, a bias-controlled multiplex PCR. In the authors' own workflow: The number of nucleated cells in each sample was estimated by amplification of reference gene primers within the assay. To quantify the absolute abundance of each unique TCRbeta CDR3 rearrangement, sequence reads were collapsed and filtered. For each sample, productive Simpson clonality was calculated as the square root of Simpson's diversity index across productive rearrangements. TCRdb's version of the immuneACCESS table is confined to in-frame rearrangements and falls short of the full clone set. An unresolved V gene accounts for under half of the shortfall where checked; the remainder is of unknown origin. V and J calls and clone size come straight from that table; D and trimming were deduced from the DNA. The sample contains about 130,000 clones, 84% of them found a single time. The ten largest clones take up around 12% of the sample.

In regard to this clone: Its antigen target is currently unknown. The input lacks base qualities; no much larger clone sits a single base away.

Samples from volunteer blood donors who had recovered from COVID-19 were contributed by a second Seattle source. Whole blood was collected in K2EDTA tubes by collaborating institutions according to the institutions' own protocols. For TCRbeta analysis, collaborators shipped samples in one of three forms: frozen whole blood, isolated PBMCs, or DNA extracted from either of those sample types. The sample consisted of peripheral blood. The sequence links TRBV27 to TRBJ1-5, and the D gene may be TRBD1, 6 bases matching. This clonotype was obtained from a woman aged 25 to 39 who had recovered from COVID-19. The CDR3 reads CASKHRASNQPQHF. The sequence in DNA is TGTGCCAGCAAACACAGGGCCAGCAATCAGCCCCAGCATTTT.